Following are 29 T cell receptor beta chains from one sample sequenced in a study of T cell changes during pregnancy in multiple sclerosis. Sequenced by immunoSEQ multiplex PCR; TCRdb stores in-frame clones only, minus some. The table includes tens of thousands of clones, approximately 90% detected once. The sequences come from CD4+ T cells from peripheral blood mononuclear cells, collected in the second trimester of pregnancy. The receptor source for this set is a female donor with multiple sclerosis, enrolled in a pregnancy study.

The rearrangement joins TRBV9 to TRBJ2-7; 8 bases align to TRBD1. J lost 1 base, V lost 4 bases, and 4 bases had no gene match. This CDR3 is 14 amino acids long. Germline V gives CDR1 SGDLS, CDR2 YYNGEE. DNA for the CDR3: TGTGCCAGCAGCCCAAGGACAGGGTCCTACGAGCAGTACTTC. It encodes CASSPRTGSYEQYF.

The chain employs TRBV27 and TRBJ2-7, with D tentatively TRBD2 (6 bases). The ends were cut back, 0 bases at V and 5 bases at J, with 23 bases in the middle. CDR3 length: 18 amino acids. Per germline, CDR1 MNHEY and CDR2 SMNVEV (reference sequence). CDR3 DNA sequence: TGTGCCAGCAGTTTATCAAGAGGGAGGAGAACCAGCCTTCACGAGCAGTACTTC. This codes for CASSLSRGRRTSLHEQYF.

The rearrangement uses TRBV19 and TRBJ2-1; 9 bases agree with TRBD2. The germline V gene encodes CDR1 LNHDA and CDR2 SQIVND (reference sequence). The CDR3 sequence is 16 residues long. V trimming: 5 bases; J trimming: 0 bases; junction bases outside the gene matches: 5. The CDR3 loop reads CASSHLAGRSYNEQFF. The CDR3 DNA reads TGTGCCAGTAGTCACCTAGCGGGACGCTCCTACAATGAGCAGTTCTTC.

The V and J genes are TRBV29-1 and TRBJ2-2; D is possibly TRBD2 (5 bases). Germline CDR1 is SQVTM and CDR2 is ANQGSEA. The V end was cut by 6 bases, the J end by 1 base, with 12 bases between. The CDR3 is made up of 14 amino acids. The CDR3 DNA reads as TGCAGCGTGTCCGGGAAAGGGAACACCGGGGAGCTGTTTTTT. It is translated as CSVSGKGNTGELFF.

This clone was seen a single time. The rearrangement joins TRBV27 to TRBJ2-1, with D perhaps TRBD1 (6 bases). The V end lost 8 bases, the J end lost 6 bases, and 20 bases lay between the germline ends. CDR3 size: 15 residues. Germline V lookup: CDR1 MNHEY, CDR2 SMNVEV (reference sequence). CDR3 DNA sequence: TGTGCCAGCCGCCGACCGACAGGAGCCACCAATGAGCAGTTCTTC. This gives the protein CASRRPTGATNEQFF.

V usage is TRBV5-4 and J usage is TRBJ2-1, with no clear D. The germline V and J ends were trimmed by 3 bases and 5 bases, with 9 bases remaining between them. The length of the CDR3 is 13 residues. Germline CDR1 is SGHNT and CDR2 is YYREEE (reference sequence). CDR3 sequence: CASSSPANNEQFF. The CDR3 region has the DNA TGTGCCAGCAGCTCCCCCGCTAACAATGAGCAGTTCTTC.

This clone appeared a single time. The V gene is TRBV28, the J gene TRBJ2-5, with 8 bases matching TRBD1. Germline V lookup: CDR1 MDHEN, CDR2 SYDVKM. Trimming took 6 bases from V and 9 from J; bases not matched to a gene: 12. The CDR3 is made up of 14 amino acids. This chain's CDR3 is CASRSGTGGRPQYF. As DNA, the CDR3 is TGTGCCAGCAGAAGTGGGACAGGAGGGAGACCCCAGTACTTC.

The V and J genes are TRBV7-6 and TRBJ2-1, with TRBD1 matching over 7 bases. The CDR3 runs to 15 residues. V dropped 5 bases and J dropped 6; count of bases not matched to a gene: 10. Germline V gives CDR1 SGHVS, CDR2 FNYEAQ. CDR3 sequence reads: CASSPDRVVGNEQFF. CDR3 in DNA: TGTGCCAGCAGCCCCGACAGGGTCGTGGGCAATGAGCAGTTCTTC.

Written as DNA, the CDR3 is TGTGCCAGCAGCTACAGGGATAAGGACTATGGCTACACCTTC. Amino acids: CASSYRDKDYGYTF. The J gene is TRBJ1-2, the V gene TRBV7-9, with D possibly TRBD1 on 6 matching bases. Trimming pared 4 bases from V and 3 bases from J, leaving 12 bases between. The germline CDR1 and CDR2 sequences are SEHNR and FQNEAQ (reference sequence). The CDR3 loop spans 14 amino acids.

A few counts support this clone. The chain is built from TRBV7-7 and TRBJ1-3; D gene unclear. This CDR3 region has 14 residues. CDR1 is SSHAT, CDR2 FNYEAQ, per germline (reference sequence). The V and J ends lost 5 bases and 4 bases respectively, with 12 bases between them. CDR3 in amino acids: CASSPTTQGNTIYF. The CDR3 coding sequence is TGTGCCAGCAGCCCCACCACGCAGGGAAACACCATATATTTT.

The rearrangement uses TRBV5-6 and TRBJ1-2, with 10 bases identical to TRBD1. The CDR3 totals 15 residues. Germline CDR1 reads SGHDT; CDR2 reads YYEEEE. Trimming cost V 4 bases and J 6 bases; bases outside gene matches: 9. The CDR3 reads CASSATGTGVHGYTF. The CDR3 region has the DNA TGTGCCAGCAGCGCTACCGGGACAGGGGTTCATGGCTACACCTTC. Drawing the rest from reference TRBV5-6 and TRBJ1-2, the complete variable domain is DAGVTQSPTHLIKTRGQQVTLRCSPKSGHDTVSWYQQALGQGPQFIFQYYEEEERQRGNFPDRFSGHQFPNYSSELNVNALLLGDSALYLCASSATGTGVHGYTFGSGTRLTVV.

V is TRBV4-1 and J is TRBJ2-4; D may be TRBD2 (5 bases). In germline, CDR1 is MGHRA, CDR2 YSYEKL. V shed 0 bases and J shed 0 bases, with 15 bases lying between them. This CDR3 is 18 amino acids long. The CDR3 region has the DNA TGCGCCAGCAGCCAAGAGAGGGTCGGATTTTTAGCCAAAAACATTCAGTACTTC. This encodes CASSQERVGFLAKNIQYF.

The rearrangement joins TRBV6-1 to TRBJ2-1; weak D call: TRBD2 (5 bases). V dropped 7 bases and J dropped 0 bases, with 13 bases sitting between them. This CDR3 has 15 residues. Germline V gives CDR1 MNHNS, CDR2 SASEGT. Here the CDR3 DNA reads TGTGCCAGCACCGGGGTGGGGAGCTCCTACAATGAGCAGTTCTTC. Translating it yields CASTGVGSSYNEQFF.

The chain couples TRBV18 to TRBJ2-5, with TRBD2 as a possible D gene (6 bases). This CDR3 is 13 amino acids long. The germline V gene has CDR1 KGHSH and CDR2 LQKENI. V was trimmed by 2 bases and J by 5 bases, leaving 9 bases between them. The CDR3: CASSPGGRETQYF. Here the CDR3 DNA reads TGTGCCAGCTCACCAGGAGGGCGGGAGACCCAGTACTTC.

The chain recombines TRBV5-4 with TRBJ2-1; no clear D. V gave up 0 bases and J gave up 2 bases, with 9 bases separating them. This CDR3 is 15 amino acids long. Germline loops: CDR1 SGHNT, CDR2 YYREEE (reference sequence). The CDR3 sequence: CASSLDSQAYNEQFF. The CDR3 DNA reads as TGTGCCAGCAGCTTGGATTCTCAGGCCTACAATGAGCAGTTCTTC.

This sequence joins TRBV30 and TRBJ2-5, with D possibly being TRBD1 (6 bases). Germline assignment: CDR1 GTSNPN and CDR2 SVGIG (reference sequence). CDR3 length: 15 amino acids. V gave up 2 bases and J gave up 1 base, with 14 bases separating them. Here the CDR3 reads CAWSRARTVQETQYF. CDR3 nucleotides: TGTGCCTGGAGTAGAGCCCGGACAGTCCAAGAGACCCAGTACTTC.

The chain recombines TRBV30 with TRBJ2-2; D possibly corresponds to TRBD2 (6 bases). The CDR3 runs to 13 residues. The V and J ends lost 2 bases and 5 bases respectively, with 9 bases between them. Germline assignment: CDR1 GTSNPN and CDR2 SVGIG (reference sequence). CDR3 sequence reads: CAWSFGTTGELFF. DNA for the CDR3: TGTGCCTGGAGTTTCGGGACTACCGGGGAGCTGTTTTTT. The full variable domain, with the rest looked up from reference TRBV30 and TRBJ2-2, is SQTIHQWPATLVQPVGSPLSLECTVEGTSNPNLYWYRQAAGRGLQLLFYSVGIGQISSEVPQNLSASRPQDRQFILSSKKLLLSDSGFYLCAWSFGTTGELFFGEGSRLTVL.

This chain uses TRBV2 with TRBJ2-7; D gene ambiguous. In germline, CDR1 is SNHLY, CDR2 FYNNEI. V was cut by 4 bases and J by 0 bases, with 13 bases left in between. The CDR3 runs 15 residues. For the CDR3, the DNA is TGTGCCAGCAGTGGGTGGCAGAAAAGCTCCTACGAGCAGTACTTC. This encodes CASSGWQKSSYEQYF.

The rearrangement uses TRBV5-1 and TRBJ1-1; D call uncertain. This CDR3 has 14 amino acids. Germline CDR1 reads SGHRS; CDR2 reads YFSETQ. The V gene lost 3 bases and the J gene lost 2 bases, with 11 bases spanning the gap. The CDR3 loop is CASSWGDPNTEAFF. DNA for the CDR3: TGCGCCAGCAGCTGGGGAGACCCTAACACTGAAGCTTTCTTT.

The rearrangement uses TRBV27 and TRBJ2-1, with a possible D match to TRBD2 (5 bases). Germline lookup yields CDR1 MNHEY and CDR2 SMNVEV (reference sequence). The CDR3 spans 14 residues. The V end was cut by 5 bases, the J end by 4 bases, with 12 bases between. In DNA form, the CDR3 reads TGTGCCAGCAGTCCCTATAGCGCGTACAATGAGCAGTTCTTC. Residues: CASSPYSAYNEQFF.

The rearrangement uses TRBV5-4 and TRBJ2-1; D is ambiguous. The CDR3 is 12 amino acids. The germline V and J ends were trimmed by 3 bases and 4 bases, with 5 bases remaining between them. CDR1 and CDR2 (germline): SGHNT, YYREEE (reference sequence). The chain's CDR3 is CASSSVYNEQFF. CDR3 nucleotides: TGTGCCAGCAGCTCCGTATACAATGAGCAGTTCTTC.

The rearrangement joins TRBV19 to TRBJ2-7, with 7 bases aligning to TRBD1. This CDR3 comprises 14 residues. Germline V CDR1 and CDR2: LNHDA, SQIVND (reference sequence). V lost 6 bases and J lost 1; bases outside the gene matches: 6. CDR3 DNA sequence: TGTGCCAGTAGCCTTACAGGGGCTTCCTACGAGCAGTACTTC. Protein product: CASSLTGASYEQYF.

The rearrangement uses TRBV11-1 and TRBJ1-1, with D hard to call. Trimming cost V 4 bases and J 0 bases, with 6 bases left between them. Germline V gene lookup returns CDR1 SGHAT and CDR2 FQDESV (reference sequence). The CDR3 runs to 13 residues. The CDR3 loop reads CASSSNLNTEAFF. CDR3 coding DNA: TGTGCCAGCAGCTCAAACTTGAACACTGAAGCTTTCTTT.

J is TRBJ2-1 and V is TRBV28, with TRBD2 identical over 9 bases. The ends lost 5 bases at V and 4 bases at J; junction bases unmatched: 18. This CDR3 region has 19 residues. CDR1 and CDR2 (germline): MDHEN, SYDVKM. The CDR3 loop reads CASSPGMAGGSPRYNEQFF. The CDR3 bases are TGTGCCAGCAGTCCAGGGATGGCGGGAGGGTCTCCTCGGTACAATGAGCAGTTCTTC. Combining the CDR3 with reference TRBV28 and TRBJ2-1 gives the whole variable domain DVKVTQSSRYLVKRTGEKVFLECVQDMDHENMFWYRQDPGLGLRLIYFSYDVKMKEKGDIPEGYSVSREKKERFSLILESASTNQTSMYLCASSPGMAGGSPRYNEQFFGPGTRLTVL.

The rearrangement links TRBV7-9 to TRBJ2-3; 8 bases agree with TRBD2. This CDR3 spans 17 amino acids. The germline V gene encodes CDR1 SEHNR and CDR2 FQNEAQ (reference sequence). The ends lost 2 bases at V and 0 bases at J; junction bases unmatched: 7. The CDR3, as DNA: TGTGCCAGCAGCTTAAGGGCAACTAGCGGTAGCACAGATACGCAGTATTTT. This sequence encodes CASSLRATSGSTDTQYF.

V and J are TRBV7-8 and TRBJ1-1, with a tentative D call TRBD1 (6 bases). This CDR3 has 15 residues. From germline, CDR1 is SGHVS and CDR2 FQNEAQ. V was clipped by 5 bases and J by 6 bases, with 19 bases between them. As DNA, the CDR3 is TGTGCCAGCAGCACCACAGGACAGACTCAGGCTGAAGCTTTCTTT. Its translation is CASSTTGQTQAEAFF.

The V gene is TRBV7-9, the J gene TRBJ1-5; tentatively, D is TRBD1 (5 bases). Trimming left V 5 bases short and J 11 bases short, with 16 bases between. The CDR3 is made up of 13 amino acids. Germline V gene data show CDR1 as SEHNR and CDR2 as FQNEAQ (reference sequence). CDR3 sequence: CASSARRGGAQHF. The CDR3 DNA follows: TGTGCCAGCAGCGCCCGGCGTGGGGGGGCCCAGCATTTT.

CDR3 loop: CASSGQGGLDGYTF. The DNA for the CDR3 is TGTGCCAGCAGCGGGCAGGGGGGCTTGGATGGCTACACCTTC. The chain combines TRBV28 with TRBJ1-2; 7 bases are a match to TRBD1. Germline V gene sequence: CDR1 MDHEN, CDR2 SYDVKM. The CDR3 runs to 14 residues. The V segment lost 6 bases and the J segment 6 bases; nucleotides outside the gene matches: 10.

J is TRBJ1-1 and V is TRBV6-5; tentatively, D is TRBD1 (5 bases). This CDR3 region has 14 residues. Germline assignment: CDR1 MNHEY and CDR2 SVGAGI. The V end lost 0 bases, the J end lost 3 bases, and 8 bases lay between the germline ends. The CDR3 DNA follows: TGTGCCAGCAGTTACTCCGCCAGGGACACTGAAGCTTTCTTT. Protein sequence: CASSYSARDTEAFF.